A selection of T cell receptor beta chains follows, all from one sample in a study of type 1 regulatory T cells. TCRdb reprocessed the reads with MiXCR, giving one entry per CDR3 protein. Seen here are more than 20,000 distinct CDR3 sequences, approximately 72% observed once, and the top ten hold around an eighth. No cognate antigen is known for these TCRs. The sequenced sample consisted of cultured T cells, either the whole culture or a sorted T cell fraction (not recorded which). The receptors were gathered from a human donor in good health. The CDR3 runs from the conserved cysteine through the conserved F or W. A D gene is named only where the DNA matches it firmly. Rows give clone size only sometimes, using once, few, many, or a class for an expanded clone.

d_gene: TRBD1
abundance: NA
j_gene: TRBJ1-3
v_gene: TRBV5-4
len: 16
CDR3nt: TGTGCCAGCAGCCCAGGACAGGGGGCGAGTGGAAACACCATATATTTT
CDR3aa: CASSPGQGASGNTIYF

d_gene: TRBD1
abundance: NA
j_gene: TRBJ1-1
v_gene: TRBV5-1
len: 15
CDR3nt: TGCGCCAGCAGCTTGGGGACAGGACTGAACACTGAAGCTTTCTTT
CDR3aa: CASSLGTGLNTEAFF

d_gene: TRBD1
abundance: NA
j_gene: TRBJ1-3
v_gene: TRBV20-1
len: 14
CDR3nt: TGCAGTGCTTCGGGACAGGGCCCTGGAAACACCATATATTTT
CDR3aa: CSASGQGPGNTIYF

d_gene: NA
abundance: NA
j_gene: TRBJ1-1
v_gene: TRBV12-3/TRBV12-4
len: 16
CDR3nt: TGTGCCAGCAGTTTAGGCCTGGGGGGGAGGAACACTGAAGCTTTCTTT
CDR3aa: CASSLGLGGRNTEAFF

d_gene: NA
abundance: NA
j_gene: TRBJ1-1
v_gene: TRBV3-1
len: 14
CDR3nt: TGTGCCAGCAGCCAAGATTCGGCGTACACTGAAGCTTTCTTT
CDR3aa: CASSQDSAYTEAFF

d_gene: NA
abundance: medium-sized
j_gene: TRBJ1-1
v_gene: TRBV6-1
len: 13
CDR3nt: TGTGCCAGCAGACTATTCGGGGGCACTGAAGCTTTCTTT
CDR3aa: CASRLFGGTEAFF

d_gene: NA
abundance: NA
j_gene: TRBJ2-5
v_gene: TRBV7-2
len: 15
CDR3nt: TGTGCCAGCAGCGCGGCGGGTTGGGACGGGGAGACCCAGTACTTC
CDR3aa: CASSAAGWDGETQYF

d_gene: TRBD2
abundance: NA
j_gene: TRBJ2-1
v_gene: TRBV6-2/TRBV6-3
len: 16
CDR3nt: TGTGCCAGCAGTTTCGGGGCGATAGCGGGGAGGGATGAGCAGTTCTTC
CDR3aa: CASSFGAIAGRDEQFF

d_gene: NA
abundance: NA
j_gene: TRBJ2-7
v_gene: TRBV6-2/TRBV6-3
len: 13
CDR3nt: TGTGCCAGCAGTTACTCCCAATCCTACGAGCAGTACTTC
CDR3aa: CASSYSQSYEQYF

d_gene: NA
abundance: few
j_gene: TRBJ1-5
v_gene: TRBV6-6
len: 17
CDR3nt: TGTGCCAGCAGTACCCACCGGGACTCAAGTTTCAATCAGCCCCAGCATTTT
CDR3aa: CASSTHRDSSFNQPQHF

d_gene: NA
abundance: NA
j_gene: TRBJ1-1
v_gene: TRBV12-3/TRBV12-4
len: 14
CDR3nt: TGTGCCAGCAGTCCACAGGCCACGAACACTGAAGCTTTCTTT
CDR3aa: CASSPQATNTEAFF